This TCR beta chain derives from a study of follicular helper T cells after annual influenza vaccination. The time point: 2015-2016 season, pre-vaccination. Subjects lived in the community and lacked influenza vaccine within the prior 6 months. Excluded were substance abuse, HIV/AIDS, active cancer, immunomodulatory drugs and active illness. Clones were sequenced by immunoSEQ multiplex PCR, and TCRdb holds only the in-frame ones, with some missing. The sample has 9,500 to 15,000 clones; approximately 80% are singletons. Germline values: CDR1 SQVTM, CDR2 ANQGSEA. J gave up 3 bases and V 6 bases, and 5 bases lay outside the gene matches. The CDR3 runs to 13 residues.

This TCR was recovered from an adult who received the influenza vaccine. Sequences were derived from CXCR5+ CD38- circulating T follicular helper cells from blood, sampled on the day of influenza vaccination. As to subset: circulating Tfh, non-naive CD4+CXCR5+PD-1+ (ICOS+CD38+ or ICOS-CD38-). This chain connects TRBV29-1 to TRBJ2-3; 8 bases map to TRBD1. The CDR3 DNA is TGCAGCGTGGTCCAGGGGGCAACAGATACGCAGTATTTT. Encoded protein: CSVVQGATDTQYF.